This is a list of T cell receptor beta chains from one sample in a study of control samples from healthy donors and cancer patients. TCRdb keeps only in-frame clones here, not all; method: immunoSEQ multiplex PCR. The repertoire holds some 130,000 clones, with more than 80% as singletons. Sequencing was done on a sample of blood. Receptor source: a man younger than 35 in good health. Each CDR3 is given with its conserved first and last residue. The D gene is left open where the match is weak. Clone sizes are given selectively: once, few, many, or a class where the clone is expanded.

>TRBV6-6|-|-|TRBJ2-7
CASSSGRSYEQYF
TGTGCCAGCAGTTCGGGACGGTCCTACGAGCAGTACTTC
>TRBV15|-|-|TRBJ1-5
CATSREGDRTYSNQPQHF
TGTGCCACCAGCAGAGAGGGAGACAGGACCTATAGCAATCAGCCCCAGCATTTT
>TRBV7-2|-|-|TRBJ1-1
CASSLKGQDAEAFF
TGTGCCAGCAGCTTAAAGGGTCAGGATGCTGAAGCTTTCTTT
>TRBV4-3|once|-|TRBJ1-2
CASSQEIDRRYGYTF
TGCGCCAGCAGCCAAGAAATCGACAGGCGCTATGGCTACACCTTC
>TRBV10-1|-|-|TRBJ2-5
CASSPEGGAETQYF
TGCGCCAGCAGTCCCGAGGGGGGAGCGGAGACCCAGTACTTC
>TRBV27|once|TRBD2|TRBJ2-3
CASSSPHLAGGFADTQYF
TGTGCCAGCAGTTCCCCGCATTTAGCGGGAGGGTTTGCAGATACGCAGTATTTT
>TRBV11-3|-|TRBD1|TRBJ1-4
CASSLPSTGGTNEKLFF
TGTGCCAGCAGCTTACCCTCCACAGGGGGCACTAATGAAAAACTGTTTTTT
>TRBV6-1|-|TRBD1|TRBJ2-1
CASSESPGQGDNEQFF
TGTGCCAGCAGTGAAAGTCCGGGACAGGGGGACAATGAGCAGTTCTTC
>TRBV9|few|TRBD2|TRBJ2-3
CASSVDGGITDTQYF
TGTGCCAGCAGCGTAGACGGGGGGATCACAGATACGCAGTATTTT
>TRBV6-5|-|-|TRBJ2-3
CASRHPRDTQYF
TGTGCCAGCAGGCACCCCAGAGATACGCAGTATTTT
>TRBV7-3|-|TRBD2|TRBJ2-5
CASSFSGGEETQYF
TGTGCCAGCAGCTTTAGCGGGGGGGAGGAGACCCAGTACTTC
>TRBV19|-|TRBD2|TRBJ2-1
CASSIWAGGLDEQFF
TGTGCCAGTAGTATTTGGGCGGGGGGGCTGGATGAGCAGTTCTTC
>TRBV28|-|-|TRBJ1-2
CASASLGMGGGNGYTF
TGTGCCAGCGCATCCCTAGGCATGGGAGGCGGTAATGGCTACACCTTC
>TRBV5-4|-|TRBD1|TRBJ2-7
CASSHLILGQSSYEQYF
TGTGCCAGCAGCCACCTTATTCTGGGACAGTCATCCTACGAGCAGTACTTC
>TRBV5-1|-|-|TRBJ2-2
CASSLEVPTGELFF
TGCGCCAGCAGCTTGGAAGTCCCCACCGGGGAGCTGTTTTTT
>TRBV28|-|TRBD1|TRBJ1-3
CASSLAGGGNTIYF
TGTGCCAGCAGTTTAGCAGGGGGCGGAAACACCATATATTTT
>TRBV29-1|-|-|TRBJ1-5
CSVAGYNQPQHF
TGCAGCGTTGCTGGGTATAATCAGCCCCAGCATTTT
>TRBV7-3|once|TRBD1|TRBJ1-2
CASSLTRDRDSGYTF
TGTGCCAGCAGCCTCACCCGAGACAGGGACTCGGGCTACACCTTC
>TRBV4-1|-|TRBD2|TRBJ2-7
CASSRLSGGDGSYEQYF
TGCGCCAGCAGCCGTCTCTCGGGAGGGGACGGATCTTACGAGCAGTACTTC
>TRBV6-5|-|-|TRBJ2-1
CASSYSPNIGDEQFF
TGTGCCAGCAGTTACTCGCCGAATATTGGTGATGAGCAGTTCTTC
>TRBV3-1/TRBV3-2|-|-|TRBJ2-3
CASSQDLGANTDTQYF
TGTGCCAGCAGCCAAGATCTGGGGGCGAACACAGATACGCAGTATTTT
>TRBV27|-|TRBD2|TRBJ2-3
CASSSPSGRGTQYF
TGTGCCAGCAGTTCCCCTAGCGGGAGGGGTACGCAGTATTTT
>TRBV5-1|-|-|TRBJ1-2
CASSLGSVYGYTF
TGCGCCAGCAGCTTGGGGTCAGTCTATGGCTACACCTTC
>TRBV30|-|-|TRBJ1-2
CAWTGRNYGYTF
TGTGCCTGGACGGGCAGAAACTATGGCTACACCTTC
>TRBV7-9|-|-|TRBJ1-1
CASSLAGTEAFF
TGTGCCAGCAGCTTAGCCGGGACAGAAGCTTTCTTT
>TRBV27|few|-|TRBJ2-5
CASSPERVPETQYF
TGTGCCAGCAGTCCCGAACGGGTTCCGGAGACCCAGTACTTC
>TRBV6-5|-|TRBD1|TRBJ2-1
CASSSPGGDEQFF
TGTGCCAGCAGCTCCCCAGGGGGCGATGAGCAGTTCTTC
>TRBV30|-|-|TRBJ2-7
CAWSVNGLKYEQYF
TGTGCCTGGAGTGTAAACGGACTAAAATACGAGCAGTACTTC
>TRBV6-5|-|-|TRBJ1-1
CASRARASNTEAFF
TGTGCCAGCAGGGCCAGGGCTTCGAACACTGAAGCTTTCTTT
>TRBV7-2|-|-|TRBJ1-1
CASSGQRNTEAFF
TGTGCCAGCAGCGGACAGAGGAACACTGAAGCTTTCTTT
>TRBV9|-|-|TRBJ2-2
CASSVYLAGELFF
TGTGCCAGCAGCGTGTATTTGGCCGGGGAGCTGTTTTTT
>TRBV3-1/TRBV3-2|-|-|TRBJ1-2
CASSQERNGYTF
TGTGCCAGCAGCCAAGAAAGAAATGGCTACACCTTC
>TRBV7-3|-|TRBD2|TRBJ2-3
CASSLTSGRADTQYF
TGTGCCAGCAGCTTAACTAGCGGGAGAGCAGATACGCAGTATTTT
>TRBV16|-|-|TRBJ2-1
CASSQIYPPRGNEQFF
TGTGCCAGCAGCCAAATTTACCCTCCCCGGGGCAATGAGCAGTTCTTC
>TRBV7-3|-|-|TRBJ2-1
CASSLGAGYYNEQFF
TGTGCCAGCAGCTTAGGTGCCGGGTATTACAATGAGCAGTTCTTC
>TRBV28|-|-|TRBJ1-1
CASTRPGTYTEAFF
TGTGCCAGCACAAGACCCGGGACATATACTGAAGCTTTCTTT
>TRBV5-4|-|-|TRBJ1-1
CASRPPGEQFNEAFF
TGTGCCAGCAGGCCCCCAGGGGAACAGTTTAATGAAGCTTTCTTT
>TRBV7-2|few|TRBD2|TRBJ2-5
CASSLGLAGPETQYF
TGTGCCAGCAGCTTAGGGCTAGCGGGGCCGGAGACCCAGTACTTC
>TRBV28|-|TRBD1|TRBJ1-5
CASRRNRGWHQPQHF
TGTGCCAGCAGGCGGAACAGGGGCTGGCATCAGCCCCAGCATTTT
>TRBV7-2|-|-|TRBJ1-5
CASSSGGASNQPQHF
TGTGCCAGCAGCTCCGGAGGGGCCAGCAATCAGCCCCAGCATTTT
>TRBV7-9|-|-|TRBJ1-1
CASSYSGMPEAFF
TGTGCCAGCAGCTACTCAGGGATGCCTGAAGCTTTCTTT
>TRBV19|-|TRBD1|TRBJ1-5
CASSPTGQGGSQPQHF
TGTGCCAGTAGTCCGACGGGACAGGGAGGTTCTCAGCCCCAGCATTTT
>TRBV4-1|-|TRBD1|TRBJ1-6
CASSQTDRANSPLHF
TGCGCCAGCAGCCAAACCGACAGGGCCAATTCACCCCTCCACTTT
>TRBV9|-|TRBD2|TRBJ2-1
CASSVGGGGSRNEQFF
TGTGCCAGCAGCGTAGGCGGGGGGGGCTCTCGGAATGAGCAGTTCTTC
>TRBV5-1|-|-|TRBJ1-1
CASSFGVTKNTEAFF
TGCGCCAGCAGCTTCGGGGTTACCAAGAACACTGAAGCTTTCTTT
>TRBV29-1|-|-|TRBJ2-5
CSVFRGIRETQYF
TGCAGCGTATTTAGGGGGATACGAGAGACCCAGTACTTC
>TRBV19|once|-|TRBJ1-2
CASIEAGQRENYGYTF
TGTGCCAGTATCGAGGCGGGGCAGCGAGAAAACTATGGCTACACCTTC
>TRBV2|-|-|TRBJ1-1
CATSPPRNTEAFF
TGTGCCACCTCTCCTCCAAGGAACACTGAAGCTTTCTTT
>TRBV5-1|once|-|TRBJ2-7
CASSPGPSSGGEQYF
TGCGCCAGCAGCCCGGGCCCCTCTTCAGGCGGCGAGCAGTACTTC